The 17 T cell receptor beta chains listed next were all sequenced from one sample in a study of T cells in Graves' hyperthyroidism and ophthalmopathy. RNA transcripts yielded amplified TCR beta CDR3 regions. Initially, a first-round RT-PCR of the TCR CDR3 employed the HTBI primer set. TCRdb ran MiXCR on the multiplex PCR reads and lists one entry per CDR3 protein. The sample carries around 600,000 distinct CDR3 sequences, 11% to 15% recorded once. Sample: blood. These receptors were collected from a woman aged 18-30 years with Graves' ophthalmopathy.

This clonotype was seen more than once but under ten times. This rearrangement joins TRBV5-1 to TRBJ1-3, with TRBD1 identical over 7 bases. J lost 2 bases, V lost 2 bases, and 4 bases had no gene match. The germline V gene encodes CDR1 SGHRS and CDR2 YFSETQ. The CDR3 spans 15 residues. As DNA, the CDR3 is TGCGCCAGCAGCTTAGGGACAGCTACTGGAAACACCATATATTTT. Translating it yields CASSLGTATGNTIYF.

This clonotype was detected only a few times. The chain joins TRBV11-3 to TRBJ2-6, with a weak D call TRBD2 (6 bases). Germline CDR1 is SGHNT and CDR2 is YENEEA. V was shortened by 0 bases and J by 3 bases, with 9 bases between the two germline ends. CDR3 length: 16 residues. The CDR3 nucleotides read TGTGCCAGCAGCTTAGAACGCGGGATTGGGGCCAACGTCCTGACTTTC. It encodes CASSLERGIGANVLTF.

V gene TRBV5-1 combines with J gene TRBJ2-5; tentative D call: TRBD1 (7 bases). V gave up 2 bases and J gave up 5 bases, with 16 bases separating them. The CDR3 contains 15 residues. Germline V gene data show CDR1 as SGHRS and CDR2 as YFSETQ. CDR3 in DNA: TGCGCCAGCAGCTTCCGACAGGGAGGAAGGGAGACCCAGTACTTC. Residues: CASSFRQGGRETQYF.

This clonotype was observed a few times. The rearrangement links TRBV29-1 to TRBJ2-7; D is ambiguous. V was shortened by 7 bases and J by 5 bases, with 15 bases between the two germline ends. This CDR3 comprises 12 residues. Germline V gene data show CDR1 as SQVTM and CDR2 as ANQGSEA. Written as DNA, the CDR3 is TGCAGCGCTTCCTCCCCTAGGGACGAGCAGTACTTC. It translates to CSASSPRDEQYF.

Worth noting for this clonotype: This sequence may be a read error, since a much larger clone differs from it by one base. The chain carries TRBV11-3 and TRBJ2-1, with TRBD2 matching 14 bases. Germline CDR1 and CDR2: SGHNT and YENEEA. V lost 5 bases to trimming and J lost 3 bases; unmatched junction nucleotides: 12. The CDR3 totals 19 residues. The CDR3 DNA reads as TGTGCCAGCAGCATGACTAGCGGGAGGGCTCTTAGCTACTACAATGAGCAGTTCTTC. This encodes CASSMTSGRALSYYNEQFF. Together with reference TRBV11-3 and TRBJ2-1, the CDR3 gives the full variable domain: EAGVVQSPRYKIIEKKQPVAFWCNPISGHNTLYWYLQNLGQGPELLIRYENEEAVDDSQLPKDRFSAERLKGVDSTLKIQPAELGDSAVYLCASSMTSGRALSYYNEQFFGPGTRLTVL.

This clonotype was seen a handful of times. CDR3 nucleotide sequence: TGTGCTAGTGGTCTCGGGGACCCTAATTCACCCCTCCACTTT. Translation gives CASGLGDPNSPLHF. The gene calls are TRBV12-5 and TRBJ1-6; possible D gene TRBD1, 5 bases. The CDR3 runs 14 residues. V dropped 5 bases and J dropped 6 bases, with 11 bases sitting between them. Germline CDR1 and CDR2: LGHNT and FRNRAP.

This clonotype was counted many times. The chain couples TRBV12-3 or TRBV12-4 to TRBJ2-3, with 7 bases fitting TRBD2. The CDR3 totals 15 residues. V dropped 7 bases and J dropped 4; count of bases not matched to a gene: 11. DNA for the CDR3: TGTGCCAGCACTCTAGAAGCGGGGAGGGCAGATACGCAGTATTTT. It specifies CASTLEAGRADTQYF.

This clonotype was counted at least ten times. The chain has TRBV7-9 and TRBJ2-2; 7 positions agree with TRBD1. The CDR3 is made up of 18 amino acids. CDR1 and CDR2 (germline): SEHNR, FQNEAQ (reference sequence). V gave up 2 bases and J gave up 1 base; unmatched junction bases: 10. The CDR3, as DNA: TGTGCCAGCAGCTTACCCGCCGGGACAGCGTGGAACACCGGGGAGCTGTTTTTT. Translation: CASSLPAGTAWNTGELFF.

This clonotype has only a few counts. The chain combines TRBV11-3 with TRBJ2-2; D remains unclear. V lost 6 bases and J 3 bases, leaving 17 bases between the germline ends. This CDR3 is 16 amino acids long. Germline CDR1 SGHNT, CDR2 YENEEA. The CDR3 region has the DNA TGTGCCAGCAGTCATAAAACCGATGGGTACACCGGGGAGCTGTTTTTT. Its protein is CASSHKTDGYTGELFF.

This clonotype was observed a handful of times. V gene TRBV6-1 combines with J gene TRBJ1-1, with D possibly TRBD1 on 5 matching bases. This CDR3 has 12 amino acids. Trimming stripped 5 bases from V and 6 bases from J, with 10 bases between. Germline loops: CDR1 MNHNS, CDR2 SASEGT. CDR3 nucleotide sequence: TGTGCCAGCAGTCCACAGGTGGCTGAAGCTTTCTTT. Residues: CASSPQVAEAFF.

This clonotype has a handful of counts. The rearrangement links TRBV27 to TRBJ2-4; 7 bases match TRBD2. Trimming took 3 bases from V and 6 from J; bases not matched to a gene: 5. Germline assignment: CDR1 MNHEY and CDR2 SMNVEV (reference sequence). The length of the CDR3 is 14 residues. CDR3 bases: TGTGCCAGCAGTTTTAGCTCGGGAGGAAACATTCAGTACTTC. As protein: CASSFSSGGNIQYF.

This chain uses TRBV6-2 or TRBV6-3 with TRBJ2-7; 7 bases line up with TRBD2. From germline, CDR1 is MNHEY and CDR2 SVGEGT. Germline trimming cut 0 bases from V and 3 bases from J; bases unmatched to any gene: 5. The CDR3 is made up of 15 amino acids. DNA for the CDR3: TGTGCCAGCAGTTACTCGGATGCTAGCGGCTACGAGCAGTACTTC. Translated: CASSYSDASGYEQYF.

This clonotype was seen many times. The chain has TRBV2 and TRBJ2-7; 7 bases align to TRBD1. Germline V gene data show CDR1 as SNHLY and CDR2 as FYNNEI. The CDR3 length is 15 residues. V was pared by 5 bases and J by 2 bases, with 9 bases of the junction left unmatched. This CDR3 reads CASSPTTGHTYEQYF. CDR3 DNA sequence: TGTGCCAGCAGTCCCACGACAGGGCACACCTACGAGCAGTACTTC.

Written as DNA, the CDR3 is TGTGCCAGCAGCCAAGAAATGGAGAACAATGAGCAGTTCTTC. Protein sequence: CASSQEMENNEQFF. The rearrangement links TRBV4-2 to TRBJ2-1, with D uncertain. The CDR3 spans 14 residues. Germline V CDR1 and CDR2: LGHNA, YNFKEQ. V lost 0 bases and J lost 5, with 8 bases in between.

This clonotype has only a few counts. This chain links TRBV20-1 with TRBJ1-5; D uncertain. V was trimmed by 7 bases and J by 0 bases, leaving 7 bases between them. CDR1 and CDR2 (germline): DFQATT, SNEGSKA (reference sequence). CDR3 length: 12 amino acids. The CDR3 bases are TGCAGTGTGCGGCCTAGCAATCAGCCCCAGCATTTT. Protein product: CSVRPSNQPQHF.

At least ten counts were recorded for this clonotype. The chain combines TRBV7-6 with TRBJ1-5, with D uncertain. The germline CDR1 and CDR2 sequences are SGHVS and FNYEAQ. CDR3 length equals 16 residues. Trimming cost V 1 base and J 5 bases, with 15 bases left between them. The CDR3 reads CASSLEAGRNHQPQHF. In DNA, the CDR3 is TGTGCCAGCAGCTTAGAGGCGGGCAGGAATCATCAGCCCCAGCATTTT.

This clonotype occurred a few times. The J gene is TRBJ1-1, the V gene TRBV6-5; TRBD1 agrees at 7 bases. The CDR3 is made up of 15 amino acids. V was pared by 4 bases and J by 1 base, with 6 bases of the junction left unmatched. CDR1 and CDR2 (germline): MNHEY, SVGAGI. The chain's CDR3 is CASSSPGQKNTEAFF. In nucleotides, the CDR3 is TGTGCCAGCAGTTCGCCGGGACAGAAGAACACTGAAGCTTTCTTT.